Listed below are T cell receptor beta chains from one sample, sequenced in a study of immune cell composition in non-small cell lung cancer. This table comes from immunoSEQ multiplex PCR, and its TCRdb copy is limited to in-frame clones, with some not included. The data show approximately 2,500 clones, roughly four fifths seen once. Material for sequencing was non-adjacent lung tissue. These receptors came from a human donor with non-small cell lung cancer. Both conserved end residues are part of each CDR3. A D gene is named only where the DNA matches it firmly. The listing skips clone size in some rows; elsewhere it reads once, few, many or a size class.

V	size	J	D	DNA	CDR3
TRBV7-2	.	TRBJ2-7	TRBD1	TGTGCCAGCAGCTTAGACCCAGGGGGCGTCGTTAGCTCCTACGAGCAGTACTTC	CASSLDPGGVVSSYEQYF
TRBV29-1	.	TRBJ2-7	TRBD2	TGCAGCGCAAAAAGCGGGGGGGGTTCCTACGAGCAGTACTTC	CSAKSGGGSYEQYF
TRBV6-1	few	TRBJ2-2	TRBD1	TGTGCCAGCAGTGTTGAGGGGGCTAACACCGGGGAGCTGTTTTTT	CASSVEGANTGELFF
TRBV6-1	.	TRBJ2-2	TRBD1	TGTGCCAGCAGTGCGAGCGAGGGGGCGAAGAACACCGGGGAGCTGTTTTTT	CASSASEGAKNTGELFF
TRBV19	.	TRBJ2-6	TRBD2	TGTGCCAGTAGTCCCAACCCGGGCCTAGCGGGCTTCTCTGGGGCCAACGTCCTGACTTTC	CASSPNPGLAGFSGANVLTF
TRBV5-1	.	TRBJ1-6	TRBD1	TGCGCCAGCAGCTTGGAGGGGACAGCTTCTAATTCACCCCTCCACTTT	CASSLEGTASNSPLHF
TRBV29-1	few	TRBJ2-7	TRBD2	TGCAGCGTTGCCGGGGGAGGGGCCAGGTACGAGCAGTACTTC	CSVAGGGARYEQYF
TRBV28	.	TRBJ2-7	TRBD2	TGTGCCAGCAGTTTACCCCTCTCCGCGGGAGAAGTGGAGCAGTACTTC	CASSLPLSAGEVEQYF
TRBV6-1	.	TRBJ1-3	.	TGTGCCAGCAGTCCCGGGGGAGGGACTGGAAACACCATATATTTT	CASSPGGGTGNTIYF
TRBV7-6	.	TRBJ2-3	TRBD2	TGTGCCAGCAGCGAACTAGCGGGACCCCGAGGTACGCAGTATTTT	CASSELAGPRGTQYF
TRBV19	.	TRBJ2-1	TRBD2	TGTGCCAGTAGTCAACTGCGGGGGAATGAGCAGTTCTTC	CASSQLRGNEQFF
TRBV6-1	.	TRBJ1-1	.	TGTGCCAGCAGTGGACGACAGAGGAACACTGAAGCTTTCTTT	CASSGRQRNTEAFF
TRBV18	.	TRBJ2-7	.	TGTGCCAGCTCACCCTTGGACACCCTGGGCGAGCAGTACTTC	CASSPLDTLGEQYF
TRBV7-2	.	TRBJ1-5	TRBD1	TGTGCCAGCAGCTTATGGACAGGGCAGCCCCAGCATTTT	CASSLWTGQPQHF
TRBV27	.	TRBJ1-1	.	TGTGCCAGCACCCTTCGGGGAGGGACTGAAGCTTTCTTT	CASTLRGGTEAFF
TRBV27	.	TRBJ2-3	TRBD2	TGTGCCAGCAGTTCCTCCGGACTAGCGGGAGTACCAGATACGCAGTATTTT	CASSSSGLAGVPDTQYF
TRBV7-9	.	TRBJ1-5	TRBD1	TGTGCCAGCAGCGGGGACAGGGGGCATCAGCCCCAGCATTTT	CASSGDRGHQPQHF
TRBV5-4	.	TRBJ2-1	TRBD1	TGTGCCAGCAGCCCGGAAGGGACAGGGGACTACAATGAGCAGTTCTTC	CASSPEGTGDYNEQFF
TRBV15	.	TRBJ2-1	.	TGTGCCACCAGCAGAGATAGGGTAGGAGGCAATGAGCAGTTCTTC	CATSRDRVGGNEQFF
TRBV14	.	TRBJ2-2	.	TGTGCCAGCAGCCCCCGGAGCGGCACCGGGGAGCTGTTTTTT	CASSPRSGTGELFF
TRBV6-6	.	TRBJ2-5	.	TGTGCCAGCAGCTGGACACGGGAGACCCAGTACTTC	CASSWTRETQYF
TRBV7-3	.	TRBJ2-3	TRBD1	TGTGCCAGCAGCTTACGGGACAGGGGGCAGTTAGATACGCAGTATTTT	CASSLRDRGQLDTQYF
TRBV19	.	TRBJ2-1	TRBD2	TGTGCCAGTAGTATAGTTCCTAGCGGGGGTCCCTACAATGAGCAGTTCTTC	CASSIVPSGGPYNEQFF
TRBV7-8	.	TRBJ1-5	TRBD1	TGTGCCAGCAGCTTAAGTGACAGGGGGCTTCGTCAGCCCCAGCATTTT	CASSLSDRGLRQPQHF
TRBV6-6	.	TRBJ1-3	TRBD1	TGTGCCAGCAGTCGACAGGGGACTGGAAACACCATATATTTT	CASSRQGTGNTIYF
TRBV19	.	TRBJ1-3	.	TGTGCCAGTAGTATGGGGGGAGCTGGAAACACCATATATTTT	CASSMGGAGNTIYF
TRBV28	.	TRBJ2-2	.	TGTGCCAGCAGTCTAGCTGAGGAGGAGCTGTTTTTT	CASSLAEEELFF
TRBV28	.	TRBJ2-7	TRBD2	TGTGCCAGCGGCGCTAGCGGGAGCCACGAGCAGTACTTC	CASGASGSHEQYF
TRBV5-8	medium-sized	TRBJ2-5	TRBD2	TGTGCCAGCAGCCCGCGCCGACTAGCGGGAGGGCGAGAGACCCAGTACTTC	CASSPRRLAGGRETQYF
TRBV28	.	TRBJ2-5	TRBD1	TGTGCCAGCAGTCCCGGACAGGGGCTTCAAGAGACCCAGTACTTC	CASSPGQGLQETQYF
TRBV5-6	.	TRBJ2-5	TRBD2	TGTGCCAGCAGCCCGGGACTAGCGGGTTGGGGCCAAGAGACCCAGTACTTC	CASSPGLAGWGQETQYF
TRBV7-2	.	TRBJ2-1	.	TGTGCCAGCAGCTTATTGGAGCAGGGATTGAGTGAGCAGTTCTTC	CASSLLEQGLSEQFF
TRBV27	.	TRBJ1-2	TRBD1	TGTGCCAGCAGTTCCCGACAGGGTTGGGATGGCTACACCTTC	CASSSRQGWDGYTF
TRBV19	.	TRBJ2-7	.	TGTGCCACCTCCCCGAACAGCGGCAACTCCTACGAGCAGTACTTC	CATSPNSGNSYEQYF
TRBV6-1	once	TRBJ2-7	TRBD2	TGTGCCAGCAGTGTTCGGGACTACCTTTACTACGAGCAGTACTTC	CASSVRDYLYYEQYF
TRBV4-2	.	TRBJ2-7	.	TGTGCCAGCAGCCAAGCGCAATCCTACGAGCAGTACTTC	CASSQAQSYEQYF
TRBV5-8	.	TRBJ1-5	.	TGTGCCAGCAGCAGCCGGGGGGCCGTCGGCAATCAGCCCCAGCATTTT	CASSSRGAVGNQPQHF
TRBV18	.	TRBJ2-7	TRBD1	TGTGCCAGCTCATCAGGGCGGGCATCTGGGGACAGTTCCTACGAGCAGTACTTC	CASSSGRASGDSSYEQYF
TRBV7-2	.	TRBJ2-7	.	TGTGCCAGCAGCTCAACGACAGGCTCCTACGAGCAGTACTTC	CASSSTTGSYEQYF
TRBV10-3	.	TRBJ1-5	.	TGTGCCATCAGTGAGGCAGACAATCAGCCCCAGCATTTT	CAISEADNQPQHF